Each of the 20 T cell receptor beta chains below was sequenced from the same sample in a study of T cell responses to AZD1222 COVID-19 vaccine. The protocol was immunoSEQ multiplex PCR, while the TCRdb copy is restricted to in-frame clones and leaves out a portion. The sample holds 150,000 to 200,000 clones; about 89% are singletons and the top ten take around 1.6%. The material sequenced was peripheral blood, taken on day 0 of AZD1222 vaccination. These receptors were obtained from an adult in good health.

V usage is TRBV12-5 and J usage is TRBJ1-1; 7 bases agree with TRBD1. The CDR3 length is 15 residues. Trimming cost V 3 bases and J 2 bases; bases outside gene matches: 6. Germline V gene lookup returns CDR1 LGHNT and CDR2 FRNRAP. CDR3 DNA sequence: TGTGCTAGTGGTTTAGTCTCAGGGGGAAACACTGAAGCTTTCTTT. Its translation: CASGLVSGGNTEAFF.

The chain carries TRBV3-1 (or the pseudogene TRBV3-2) and TRBJ1-5; 7 nucleotides match TRBD1. Per germline, CDR1 LGHDT and CDR2 YNNKEL (reference sequence). CDR3 length: 15 residues. V lost 1 base, J lost 3 bases, and 3 bases stayed unmatched. CDR3 loop: CASSQGTGDNQPQHF. CDR3 DNA: TGTGCCAGCAGCCAAGGGACAGGCGACAATCAGCCCCAGCATTTT.

This clone has a single count. This same CDR3 is encoded by further DNA sequences in the sample. The chain couples TRBV19 to TRBJ2-5; D may be TRBD2 (6 bases). The CDR3 runs to 14 residues. The ends were cut back, 4 bases at V and 5 bases at J, with 14 bases in the middle. Looked up from germline, CDR1 is LNHDA and CDR2 is SQIVND (reference sequence). The CDR3 DNA is TGTGCCAGTAGTACTCGACTAGAGCAGGAGACCCAGTACTTC. Protein product: CASSTRLEQETQYF.

The chain recombines TRBV7-2 with TRBJ1-2, with no clear D. Germline CDR1 reads SGHTA; CDR2 reads FQGNSA. V gave up 0 bases and J gave up 8 bases, with 16 bases separating them. This CDR3 is built from 15 residues. The CDR3 loop is CASSLASPQQRGYTF. The DNA for the CDR3 is TGTGCCAGCAGCTTAGCCAGCCCACAGCAAAGGGGCTACACCTTC.

The chain has TRBV7-2 and TRBJ2-3; D unresolved. The CDR3 loop spans 16 amino acids. The V end was cut by 1 base, the J end by 2 bases, with 13 bases between. Germline lookup yields CDR1 SGHTA and CDR2 FQGNSA. The CDR3 loop is CASSLGGLGHTDTQYF. In nucleotides, the CDR3 is TGTGCCAGCAGCTTAGGTGGGCTAGGGCACACAGATACGCAGTATTTT.

The chain uses TRBV12-3 or TRBV12-4 and TRBJ2-7, with a weak D call TRBD1 (5 bases). V was cut by 5 bases and J by 5 bases, with 13 bases left in between. The CDR3 extends over 13 amino acids. CDR3: CASSPGLFNEQYF. In DNA, the CDR3 is TGTGCCAGCAGTCCAGGGTTATTTAACGAGCAGTACTTC.

V is TRBV7-9 and J is TRBJ2-2; D call uncertain. V was shortened by 0 bases and J by 6 bases, with 14 bases between the two germline ends. CDR3 length equals 16 residues. Germline V gene sequence: CDR1 SEHNR, CDR2 FQNEAQ (reference sequence). The CDR3 region is CASSLAVSSAAGELFF. Here the CDR3 DNA reads TGTGCCAGCAGCTTAGCTGTGTCCTCGGCGGCCGGGGAGCTGTTTTTT. Supplemented by reference TRBV7-9 and TRBJ2-2, the full variable domain reads DTGVSQNPRHKITKRGQNVTFRCDPISEHNRLYWYRQTLGQGPEFLTYFQNEAQLEKSRLLSDRFSAERPKGSFSTLEIQRTEQGDSAMYLCASSLAVSSAAGELFFGEGSRLTVL.

CDR3 coding DNA: TGTGCCAGCAGCCTAAAGACCGGACAGGGTCCCACTGAAGCTTTCTTT. Amino acid sequence: CASSLKTGQGPTEAFF. The V gene is TRBV11-3, the J gene TRBJ1-1; 8 positions agree with TRBD1. The CDR3 has 16 residues. Unmatched junction bases numbered 12, after V lost 5 bases and J lost 4 bases. The germline V gene has CDR1 SGHNT and CDR2 YENEEA.

CDR3 in DNA: TGTGCCAGCAGCCCGAGGAAGGGACTAGCGGGCAATGAGCAGTTCTTC. Encoded protein: CASSPRKGLAGNEQFF. The chain has TRBV7-2 and TRBJ2-1; the match to TRBD2 covers 12 bases. V was pared by 5 bases and J by 6 bases, with 8 bases of the junction left unmatched. From germline, CDR1 is SGHTA and CDR2 FQGNSA. The CDR3 runs 16 residues.

The chain recombines TRBV15 with TRBJ1-1; D not certain. V lost 0 bases and J 5 bases, leaving 7 bases between the germline ends. The germline V gene encodes CDR1 LNHNV and CDR2 YYDKDF (reference sequence). The CDR3 consists of 13 residues. The CDR3 sequence: CATSRDRATEAFF. For the CDR3, the DNA is TGTGCCACCAGCAGAGATAGGGCTACTGAAGCTTTCTTT.

This sequence joins TRBV9 and TRBJ2-6, with D unclear. The germline V gene encodes CDR1 SGDLS and CDR2 YYNGEE. Trimming stripped 0 bases from V and 1 base from J, with 5 bases between. This CDR3 contains 15 residues. The CDR3 DNA reads TGTGCCAGCAGCGTAGTTAGATCTGGGGCCAACGTCCTGACTTTC. Protein sequence: CASSVVRSGANVLTF.

The V gene is TRBV6-1, the J gene TRBJ2-1; D is possibly TRBD2 (6 bases). Trimming removed 3 bases at V and 7 bases at J, with 22 bases between. This CDR3 is built from 17 residues. The V gene's germline CDR1 is MNHNS and CDR2 SASEGT. Here the CDR3 reads CASSEAQRTNSGNEQFF. CDR3 bases: TGTGCCAGCAGTGAGGCTCAGCGGACTAATTCGGGTAATGAGCAGTTCTTC.

The chain carries TRBV6-2 or TRBV6-3 and TRBJ2-1, with D possibly being TRBD1 (6 bases). The V gene's germline CDR1 is MNHEY and CDR2 SVGEGT. Trimming shortened V by 1 base and J by 7 bases, and 14 bases separated the two germline ends. The CDR3 is 15 amino acids. CDR3: CASSYWAGASNEQFF. The CDR3, as DNA: TGTGCCAGCAGTTACTGGGCAGGGGCATCGAATGAGCAGTTCTTC.

This chain joins TRBV3-1 (or the pseudogene TRBV3-2) and TRBJ2-3; possible D gene TRBD1, 5 bases. V lost 0 bases and J 1 base, leaving 14 bases between the germline ends. From germline, CDR1 is LGHDT and CDR2 YNNKEL (reference sequence). This CDR3 region has 17 residues. The CDR3 sequence: CASSQDPRAVGTDTQYF. In DNA, the CDR3 is TGTGCCAGCAGCCAAGATCCCAGGGCGGTGGGCACAGATACGCAGTATTTT.

V is TRBV3-1 (or the pseudogene TRBV3-2) and J is TRBJ2-1; no clear D. The germline V and J ends were trimmed by 0 bases and 9 bases, with 6 bases remaining between them. Germline V gives CDR1 LGHDT, CDR2 YNNKEL (reference sequence). The CDR3 consists of 12 residues. The CDR3 DNA is TGTGCCAGCAGCCAAGAAGTAGGTGAGCAGTTCTTC. It translates to CASSQEVGEQFF.

This clone was seen a single time. The rearrangement uses TRBV4-2 and TRBJ2-3, with 8 positions matching TRBD2. The germline gives CDR1 LGHNA, CDR2 YNFKEQ. J was trimmed by 4 bases and V by 4 bases; bases with no gene match: 7. The CDR3 totals 15 residues. CDR3 DNA: TGTGCCAGCAGCCCCACCGGACTAGCAGCAGATACGCAGTATTTT. Its translation: CASSPTGLAADTQYF.

This clone appeared a few times. This chain connects TRBV12-5 to TRBJ1-1; 7 bases align to TRBD1. The CDR3 contains 16 residues. Germline loops: CDR1 LGHNT, CDR2 FRNRAP. V shed 0 bases, J shed 4 bases, and the junction held 8 bases outside the gene matches. Written as DNA, the CDR3 is TGTGCTAGTGGTTTGGTACTGCCAGGGGGTAGCACTGAAGCTTTCTTT. The encoded protein is CASGLVLPGGSTEAFF.

V usage is TRBV18 and J usage is TRBJ1-2, with D uncertain. The germline gives CDR1 KGHSH, CDR2 LQKENI. Trimming shortened V by 3 bases and J by 2 bases, and 10 bases separated the two germline ends. This CDR3 spans 14 amino acids. The CDR3 sequence is CASSPDTDNYGYTF. Here the CDR3 DNA reads TGTGCCAGCTCACCCGACACAGACAACTATGGCTACACCTTC.

This chain connects TRBV6-5 to TRBJ1-5; D ambiguous. Per the germline V gene, CDR1 is MNHEY and CDR2 is SVGAGI. The CDR3 is made up of 15 amino acids. Deletions cut 2 bases from V and 1 base from J, with 9 bases between. CDR3 residues: CASSYEARSNQPQHF. In DNA, the CDR3 is TGTGCCAGCAGTTACGAGGCCCGGAGCAATCAGCCCCAGCATTTT.

This chain uses TRBV5-1 with TRBJ1-2, with a possible D match to TRBD1 (5 bases). Trimming cost V 0 bases and J 8 bases, with 11 bases left between them. Germline V gene lookup returns CDR1 SGHRS and CDR2 YFSETQ. The CDR3 length is 13 residues. CDR3 sequence reads: CASSLGQTGGYTF. CDR3 nucleotides: TGCGCCAGCAGCTTGGGACAGACGGGCGGCTACACCTTC.